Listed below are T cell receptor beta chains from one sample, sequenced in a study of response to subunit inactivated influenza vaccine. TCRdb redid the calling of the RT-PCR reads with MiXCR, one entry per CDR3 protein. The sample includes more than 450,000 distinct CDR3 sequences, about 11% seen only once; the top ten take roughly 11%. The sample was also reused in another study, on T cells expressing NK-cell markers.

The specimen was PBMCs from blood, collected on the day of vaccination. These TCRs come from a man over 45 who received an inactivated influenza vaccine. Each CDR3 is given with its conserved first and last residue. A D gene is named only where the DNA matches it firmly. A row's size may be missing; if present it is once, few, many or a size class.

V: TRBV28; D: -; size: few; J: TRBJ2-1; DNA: TGTGCCAGCAGTTCTACAGGCCCCCACAGGGGCCGGGGGTTCAATGAGCAGTTCTTC; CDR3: CASSSTGPHRGRGFNEQFF
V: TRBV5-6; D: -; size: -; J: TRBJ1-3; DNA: TGTGCCAGCAGCCCGACAGCCTCATCTGGAAACACCATATATTTT; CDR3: CASSPTASSGNTIYF
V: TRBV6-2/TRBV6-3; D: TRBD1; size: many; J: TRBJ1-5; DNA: TGTGCCAGCAGTTTCTCCAGACAGGGGTATCAGCCCCAGCATTTT; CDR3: CASSFSRQGYQPQHF
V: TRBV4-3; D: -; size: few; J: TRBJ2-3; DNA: TGCGCCAGCAGCCAAGTCTTAGAGCTGGCCACAGATACGCAGTATTTT; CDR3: CASSQVLELATDTQYF
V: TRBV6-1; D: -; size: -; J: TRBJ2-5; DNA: TGTGCCAGCCGCCTGGGACCGCTGGAAGAGACCCAGTACTTC; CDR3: CASRLGPLEETQYF
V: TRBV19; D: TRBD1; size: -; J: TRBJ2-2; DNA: TGTGCCAGTAGTTCACGGGACAGGGGTTTCACCGGGGAGCTGTTTTTT; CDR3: CASSSRDRGFTGELFF
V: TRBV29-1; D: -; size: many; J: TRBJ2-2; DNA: TGCAGCGTTGCACAGGGCCCAAACACCGGGGAGCTGTTTTTT; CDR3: CSVAQGPNTGELFF
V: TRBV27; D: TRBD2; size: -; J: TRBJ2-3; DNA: TGTGCCAGCAGGCGGGAGGGCACAGATACGCAGTATTTT; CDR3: CASRREGTDTQYF
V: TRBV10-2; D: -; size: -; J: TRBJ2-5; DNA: TGCGCCAGCAGTGAGTCGCCAGTCCCAGGGGAGACCCAGTACTTC; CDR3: CASSESPVPGETQYF
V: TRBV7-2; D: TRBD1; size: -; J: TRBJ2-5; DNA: TGTGCCAGCAGCTCCTGGACAGGGACAGGGGCGGAGACCCAGTACTTC; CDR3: CASSSWTGTGAETQYF
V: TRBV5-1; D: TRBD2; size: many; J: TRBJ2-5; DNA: TGCGCCAGCAGCTCGGGGACTAGCATCCAAGAGACCCAGTACTTC; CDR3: CASSSGTSIQETQYF
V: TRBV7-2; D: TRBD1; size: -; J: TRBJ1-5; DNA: TGTGCCAGCAGCGCCGAGACAGGGACCAATCAGCCCCAGCATTTT; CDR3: CASSAETGTNQPQHF
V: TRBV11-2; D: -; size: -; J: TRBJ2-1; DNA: TGTGCCAGCAGCTCTCGACAGAAGAGCTCCTACAATGAGCAGTTCTTC; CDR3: CASSSRQKSSYNEQFF
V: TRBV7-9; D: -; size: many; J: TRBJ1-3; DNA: TGTGCCAGCAGCTTAGTTGGAAACACCATATATTTT; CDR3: CASSLVGNTIYF
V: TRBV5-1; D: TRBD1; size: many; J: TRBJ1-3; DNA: TGCGCCAGCAGCTTGGACGGGACAGGGTCCGGAAACACCATATATTTT; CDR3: CASSLDGTGSGNTIYF
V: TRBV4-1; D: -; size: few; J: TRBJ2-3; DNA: TGCGCCAGCAGCCAAGATCGCGGAGGATTTAGCACAGATACGCAGTATTTT; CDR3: CASSQDRGGFSTDTQYF
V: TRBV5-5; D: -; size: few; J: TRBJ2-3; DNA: TGTGCCAGCAGCTTGTCTCAGCTCACAGATACGCAGTATTTT; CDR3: CASSLSQLTDTQYF
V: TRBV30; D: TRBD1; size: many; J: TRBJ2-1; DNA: TGTGCCTGGAGAAGGGACAGGGGGCTTAATGAGCAGTTCTTC; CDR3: CAWRRDRGLNEQFF
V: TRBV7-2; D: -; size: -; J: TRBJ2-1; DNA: TGTGCCAGCAGCTTCCTAGCCTATGAGCAGTTCTTC; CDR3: CASSFLAYEQFF
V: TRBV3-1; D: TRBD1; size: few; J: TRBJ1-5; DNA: TGTGCCAGCAGCCAAGGGACAGGGGTTGGCAATCAGCCCCAGCATTTT; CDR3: CASSQGTGVGNQPQHF
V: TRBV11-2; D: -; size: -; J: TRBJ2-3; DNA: TGTGCCAGCAGCTTACGAGTAGGACCGACGACAGATACGCAGTATTTT; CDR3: CASSLRVGPTTDTQYF
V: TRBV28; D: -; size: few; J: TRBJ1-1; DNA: TGTGCCAGCACCGCTGCGGAGAGAATTGAAGCTTTCTTT; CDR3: CASTAAERIEAFF
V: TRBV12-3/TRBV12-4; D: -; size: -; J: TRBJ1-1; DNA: TGTGCCAGCAGTTTTCTAAGGGGGAGCACTGAAGCTTTCTTT; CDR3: CASSFLRGSTEAFF
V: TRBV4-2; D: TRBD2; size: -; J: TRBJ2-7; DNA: TGTGCCAGCAGCCAAGATTCGACCCTAGCGGGGCGCGAGCAGTACTTC; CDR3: CASSQDSTLAGREQYF
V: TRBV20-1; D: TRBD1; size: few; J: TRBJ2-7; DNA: TGCAGTGCTACGGGACAGGGGGTTTACGAGCAGTACTTC; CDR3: CSATGQGVYEQYF
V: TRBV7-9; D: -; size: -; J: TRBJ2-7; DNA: TGTGCCAGCAGCTTAGACGGCTTGGGGGGAGAGCAGTACTTC; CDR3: CASSLDGLGGEQYF
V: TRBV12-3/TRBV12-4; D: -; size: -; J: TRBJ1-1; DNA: TGTGCCAGCACCCTAGGGTCCGGGTCCACTGAAGCTTTCTTT; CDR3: CASTLGSGSTEAFF
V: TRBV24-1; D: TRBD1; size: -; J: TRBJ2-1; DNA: TGTGCCACCAGTGACCGGCTGACAGGGGGAAATGAGCAGTTCTTC; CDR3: CATSDRLTGGNEQFF
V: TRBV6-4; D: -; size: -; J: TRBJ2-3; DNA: TGTGCCAGCAGTGACTCTTTCGGGGTAACCGATACGCAGTATTTT; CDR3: CASSDSFGVTDTQYF
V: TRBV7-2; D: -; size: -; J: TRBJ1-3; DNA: TGTGCCAGCAGACCGGCGGCGAACTCTGGAAACACCATATATTTT; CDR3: CASRPAANSGNTIYF
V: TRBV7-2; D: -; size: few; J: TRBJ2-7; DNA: TGTGCCAGCAGCCAGACAGCCCTTGGATCCTACGAGCAGTACTTC; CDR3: CASSQTALGSYEQYF
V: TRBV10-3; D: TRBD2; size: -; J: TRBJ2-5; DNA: TGTGCCGCGGGAGACCAAGAGACCCAGTACTTC; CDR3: CAAGDQETQYF
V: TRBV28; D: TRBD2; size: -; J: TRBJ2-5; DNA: TGTGCCAGCAGTTTTCTAGCGGGAGACGAGACCCAGTACTTC; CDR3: CASSFLAGDETQYF
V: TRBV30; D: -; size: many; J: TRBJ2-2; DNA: TGTGCCTGGAGTGTACCAGAAAACACCGGGGAGCTGTTTTTT; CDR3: CAWSVPENTGELFF
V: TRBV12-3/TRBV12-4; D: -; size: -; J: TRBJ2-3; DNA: TGTGCCAGCACCGCCCCGGGAAGTTTAGACGAAGATACGCAGTATTTT; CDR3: CASTAPGSLDEDTQYF
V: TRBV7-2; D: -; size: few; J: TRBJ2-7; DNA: TGTGCCAGCAGCACCCCGTTAGGGGGTTTGTACGAGCAGTACTTC; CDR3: CASSTPLGGLYEQYF
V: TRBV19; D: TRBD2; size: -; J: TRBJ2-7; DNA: TGTGCCAGTAGTATAGTGCTAGCGGGGACCTACGAGCAGTACTTC; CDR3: CASSIVLAGTYEQYF
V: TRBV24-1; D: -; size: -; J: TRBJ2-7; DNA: TGTGCCACCAGCCCAGGACAGGTCGGGGGCGAGCAGTACTTC; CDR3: CATSPGQVGGEQYF
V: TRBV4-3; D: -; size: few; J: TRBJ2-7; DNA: TGCGCCAGCAGCCAAGATCCGGGGCATGTTAGTTACGAGCAGTACTTC; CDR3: CASSQDPGHVSYEQYF
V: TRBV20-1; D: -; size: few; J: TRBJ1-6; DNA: TGCAGTGCTAGGTTGGGAGATTCACCCCTCCACTTT; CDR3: CSARLGDSPLHF
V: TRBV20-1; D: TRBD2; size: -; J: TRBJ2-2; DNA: TGCAGTGCTAGAGATCGACTAGCGGGAGACACCGGGGAGCTGTTTTTT; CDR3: CSARDRLAGDTGELFF
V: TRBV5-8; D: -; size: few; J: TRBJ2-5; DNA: TGTGCCAGCAGGGTCAGGCCCCAAGAGACCCAGTACTTC; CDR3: CASRVRPQETQYF
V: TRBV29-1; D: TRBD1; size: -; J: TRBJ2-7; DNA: TGCAGCGTTGGGGAGGGGACAGGGAGGCAGCAGTACTTC; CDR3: CSVGEGTGRQQYF
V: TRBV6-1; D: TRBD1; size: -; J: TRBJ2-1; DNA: TGTGCCAGCAGGGAGGACAGGGGAGGACAGTTTGGGCAGTTCTTC; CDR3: CASREDRGGQFGQFF
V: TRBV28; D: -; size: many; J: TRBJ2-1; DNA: TGTGCCAGCAGTTTTAATGAGCAGTTCTTC; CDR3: CASSFNEQFF
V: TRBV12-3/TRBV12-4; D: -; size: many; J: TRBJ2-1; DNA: TGTGCCAGCAGTTTAAGGCCTAATGAGCAGTTCTTC; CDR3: CASSLRPNEQFF
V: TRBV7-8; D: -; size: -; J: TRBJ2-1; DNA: TGTGCCAGCAGCCCCTGGGGGCCCTACTACAATGAGCAGTTCTTC; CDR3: CASSPWGPYYNEQFF
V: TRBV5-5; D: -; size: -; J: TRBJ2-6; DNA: TGTGCCAGCAGCTTGTGGGCAGGGCCGAGCTCTGGGGCCAACGTCCTGACTTTC; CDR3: CASSLWAGPSSGANVLTF
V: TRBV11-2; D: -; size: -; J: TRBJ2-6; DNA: TGTGCCAGCAGCTTAGTTGGGGCCAGCTACTACTCTGGGGCCAACGTCCTGACTTTC; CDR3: CASSLVGASYYSGANVLTF
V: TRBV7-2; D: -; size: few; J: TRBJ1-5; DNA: TGTGCCAGCAGCTTAGCGGTACAGACGAATCAGCCCCAGCATTTT; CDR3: CASSLAVQTNQPQHF
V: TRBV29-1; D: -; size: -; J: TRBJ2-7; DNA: TGCAGCGCCCGACTGGGGACCTACGAGCAGTACTTC; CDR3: CSARLGTYEQYF